One sample yielded the 20 T cell receptor beta chains listed below, sequenced in a study of shared clonotypes between healthy human individuals. The repertoire was sequenced with immunoSEQ multiplex PCR; TCRdb's copy has only in-frame clones and lacks some. The data hold around 1.4 million clones, with around 98.5% observed a single time. Sequencing was performed on naive CD4+ T cells sorted from blood. Subset of the sample: CD45RA+ positively selected. The receptors come from a young man in good health.

V is TRBV28 and J is TRBJ2-4; D gene uncertain. Looked up from germline, CDR1 is MDHEN and CDR2 is SYDVKM. Trimming cost V 10 bases and J 3 bases, with 19 bases left between them. The CDR3 length is 15 residues. Written as DNA, the CDR3 is TGTGCCATTAAGAGAGGATCCTCGGACAAAAACATTCAGTACTTC. It yields the protein CAIKRGSSDKNIQYF.

V is TRBV28 and J is TRBJ2-1; D might be TRBD1 or TRBD2, each matching 5 bases. This CDR3 spans 13 amino acids. Germline V gene data show CDR1 as MDHEN and CDR2 as SYDVKM. The ends were cut back, 5 bases at V and 10 bases at J, with 15 bases in the middle. CDR3 region: CASSLRQTGEQFF. CDR3 nucleotide sequence: TGTGCCAGCAGTCTCCGACAGACGGGAGAGCAGTTCTTC. Full variable domain (missing parts from reference TRBV28 and TRBJ2-1): DVKVTQSSRYLVKRTGEKVFLECVQDMDHENMFWYRQDPGLGLRLIYFSYDVKMKEKGDIPEGYSVSREKKERFSLILESASTNQTSMYLCASSLRQTGEQFFGPGTRLTVL.

CDR3 in DNA: TGTGCCAGCAGCTCAGGGGTTAATCAGCCCCAGCATTTT. Protein sequence: CASSSGVNQPQHF. The V gene is TRBV11-2, the J gene TRBJ1-5, with D possibly being TRBD1 (6 bases). Trimming took 4 bases from V and 4 from J, leaving 8 bases between them. Looked up from germline, CDR1 is SGHAT and CDR2 is FQNNGV. The CDR3 extends over 13 amino acids.

Here the CDR3 DNA reads TGTGCCAGCAGTGGCAGGGGGTACGCTTTCTTT. Translated: CASSGRGYAFF. The J gene is TRBJ1-1, the V gene TRBV2, with 7 bases that match TRBD1. The CDR3 contains 11 residues. Trimming cost V 4 bases and J 11 bases; bases outside gene matches: 4. CDR1 and CDR2 (germline): SNHLY, FYNNEI.

This clone showed up just once. The chain is built from TRBV4-2 and TRBJ1-1; a weak D match, TRBD1 (5 bases). CDR3 length: 14 amino acids. Trimming left V 3 bases short and J 3 bases short, with 11 bases between. Per the germline V gene, CDR1 is LGHNA and CDR2 is YNFKEQ. The CDR3 DNA reads as TGTGCCAGCAGCCAGCCAGGGTCTTACACTGAAGCTTTCTTT. As protein: CASSQPGSYTEAFF.

The chain links TRBV7-6 to TRBJ2-5, with D perhaps TRBD1 (6 bases). V lost 5 bases to trimming and J lost 2 bases, with 15 bases between them. The CDR3 spans 15 residues. Germline CDR1 and CDR2: SGHVS and FNYEAQ. In DNA form, the CDR3 reads TGTGCCAGCAGCCAACTCACAGGGCCGCAAGAGACCCAGTACTTC. This encodes CASSQLTGPQETQYF.

The J gene is TRBJ2-1, the V gene TRBV25-1, with D tentatively TRBD1 (6 bases). Trimming stripped 1 base from V and 8 bases from J, with 15 bases between. The CDR3 is made up of 15 amino acids. Germline CDR1 and CDR2: MGHDK and SYGVNS. The CDR3: CASSESHHSGDEQFF. CDR3 coding DNA: TGTGCCAGCAGTGAATCCCACCACTCAGGGGATGAGCAGTTCTTC. Drawing the rest from reference TRBV25-1 and TRBJ2-1, the complete variable domain is EADIYQTPRYLVIGTGKKITLECSQTMGHDKMYWYQQDPGMELHLIHYSYGVNSTEKGDLSSESTVSRIRTEHFPLTLESARPSHTSQYLCASSESHHSGDEQFFGPGTRLTVL.

The chain employs TRBV7-2 and TRBJ1-4; D may be TRBD1 (6 bases). This CDR3 has 14 residues. Germline assignment: CDR1 SGHTA and CDR2 FQGNSA. Trimming removed 6 bases at V and 7 bases at J, with 15 bases between. CDR3 loop: CASSIQGIGEKLFF. CDR3 in DNA: TGTGCCAGCAGTATCCAGGGGATTGGTGAAAAACTGTTTTTT.

This clone came up once. Mismatch with germline at one junction end may stem from a read error. This rearrangement joins TRBV7-7 to TRBJ1-4; 9 nucleotides line up with TRBD1. The CDR3 contains 14 residues. In germline, CDR1 is SSHAT, CDR2 FNYEAQ (reference sequence). CDR3 nucleotides: TGTGCTAGCAGCCCTGGGACAGGGTTAGAAAAACTGTTTTTT. Residues: CASSPGTGLEKLFF.

CDR3 protein: CASSTGQGTYEQYF. CDR3 coding DNA: TGCGCCAGCAGCACTGGACAGGGTACCTACGAGCAGTACTTC. V usage is TRBV5-1 and J usage is TRBJ2-7, with 8 bases fitting TRBD1. The CDR3 has 14 residues. J was trimmed by 2 bases and V by 4 bases; bases with no gene match: 5. Germline CDR1 is SGHRS and CDR2 is YFSETQ.

The rearrangement joins TRBV5-1 to TRBJ2-1; TRBD2 aligns across 9 bases. CDR1 is SGHRS, CDR2 YFSETQ, per germline. V trimming: 3 bases; J trimming: 1 base; junction bases outside the gene matches: 17. The CDR3 extends over 20 amino acids. The CDR3 here is CASSSSLLREGRASYNEQFF. The CDR3 DNA reads as TGCGCCAGCAGCTCCAGTCTTCTGCGGGAGGGCCGTGCGTCCTACAATGAGCAGTTCTTC.

The CDR3 sequence: CASSIGLGQGRSGELFF. In DNA, the CDR3 is TGTGCCAGTAGTATTGGTTTAGGGCAGGGACGGTCCGGGGAGCTGTTTTTT. The V and J genes are TRBV19 and TRBJ2-2; possibly TRBD1 or TRBD2 for D (5 bases each). V was trimmed by 3 bases and J by 6 bases, leaving 20 bases between them. Germline CDR1 LNHDA, CDR2 SQIVND (reference sequence). The CDR3 is 17 amino acids. Supplemented by reference TRBV19 and TRBJ2-2, the full variable domain reads DGGITQSPKYLFRKEGQNVTLSCEQNLNHDAMYWYRQDPGQGLRLIYYSQIVNDFQKGDIAEGYSVSREKKESFPLTVTSAQKNPTAFYLCASSIGLGQGRSGELFFGEGSRLTVL.

The rearrangement links TRBV7-6 to TRBJ2-6, with no clear D. V dropped 5 bases and J dropped 0 bases, with 29 bases sitting between them. This CDR3 is 22 amino acids long. CDR1 and CDR2 (germline): SGHVS, FNYEAQ. The CDR3 region has the DNA TGTGCCAGCAGCCACCCCCCTGACGAAACGAACGCTTGGATCTCTGGGGCCAACGTCCTGACTTTC. Translated: CASSHPPDETNAWISGANVLTF.

This chain links TRBV29-1 with TRBJ2-2, with TRBD1 identical over 7 bases. With 4 bases clipped from V and 2 bases from J, the junction kept 4 bases outside the gene matches. CDR1 is SQVTM and CDR2 is ANQGSEA in the germline V gene. The CDR3 totals 14 residues. The CDR3 sequence: CSVGNRGNTGELFF. CDR3 DNA: TGCAGCGTTGGTAACAGGGGAAACACCGGGGAGCTGTTTTTT.

The V call is TRBV28, the J call TRBJ2-6; 7 bases align to TRBD1. The CDR3 totals 17 residues. The germline gives CDR1 MDHEN, CDR2 SYDVKM. V was clipped by 4 bases and J by 0 bases; unmatched bases: 6. CDR3 in amino acids: CASSSGTEYSGANVLTF. In DNA form, the CDR3 reads TGTGCCAGCAGTTCCGGGACAGAGTACTCTGGGGCCAACGTCCTGACTTTC.

The rearrangement links TRBV29-1 to TRBJ1-2, with D hard to call. The CDR3 has 12 residues. V dropped 4 bases and J dropped 0 bases, with 6 bases sitting between them. From germline, CDR1 is SQVTM and CDR2 ANQGSEA. The CDR3 region has the DNA TGCAGCGTTGGGCGATCTAACTATGGCTACACCTTC. Translated, it gives CSVGRSNYGYTF.

The chain is built from TRBV4-2 and TRBJ2-3, with unresolved D. This CDR3 contains 17 residues. Trimming pared 1 base from V and 2 bases from J, leaving 16 bases between. The germline V gene encodes CDR1 LGHNA and CDR2 YNFKEQ. The CDR3 sequence is CASSQAYRTTYTDTQYF. CDR3 bases: TGTGCCAGCAGCCAAGCCTACCGGACCACATACACAGATACGCAGTATTTT.

The CDR3 sequence: CASSKTVGTGELFF. The CDR3 DNA reads TGCGCCAGCAGCAAGACGGTCGGGACCGGGGAGCTGTTTTTT. The genes are TRBV5-1 and TRBJ2-2; D gene uncertain. This CDR3 is 14 amino acids long. CDR1 and CDR2 from the germline V gene are SGHRS and YFSETQ. Between the trimmed V and J ends, which lost 4 bases and 5 bases, there was a span of 12 bases.

The genes are TRBV9 and TRBJ2-7; D remains unclear. V gave up 4 bases and J gave up 2 bases, with 7 bases separating them. CDR1 SGDLS and CDR2 YYNGEE come from the germline V gene. This CDR3 has 12 amino acids. DNA for the CDR3: TGTGCCAGCAGCAAGGATACCTACGAGCAGTACTTC. Its translation: CASSKDTYEQYF.

The V call is TRBV9, the J call TRBJ1-2; weak D call: TRBD1 (5 bases). Germline V gene lookup returns CDR1 SGDLS and CDR2 YYNGEE. The V and J ends lost 0 bases and 6 bases respectively, with 12 bases between them. This CDR3 has 14 amino acids. CDR3 in amino acids: CASSVAQGIDGYTF. The CDR3 DNA reads as TGTGCCAGCAGCGTAGCTCAGGGAATTGATGGCTACACCTTC.